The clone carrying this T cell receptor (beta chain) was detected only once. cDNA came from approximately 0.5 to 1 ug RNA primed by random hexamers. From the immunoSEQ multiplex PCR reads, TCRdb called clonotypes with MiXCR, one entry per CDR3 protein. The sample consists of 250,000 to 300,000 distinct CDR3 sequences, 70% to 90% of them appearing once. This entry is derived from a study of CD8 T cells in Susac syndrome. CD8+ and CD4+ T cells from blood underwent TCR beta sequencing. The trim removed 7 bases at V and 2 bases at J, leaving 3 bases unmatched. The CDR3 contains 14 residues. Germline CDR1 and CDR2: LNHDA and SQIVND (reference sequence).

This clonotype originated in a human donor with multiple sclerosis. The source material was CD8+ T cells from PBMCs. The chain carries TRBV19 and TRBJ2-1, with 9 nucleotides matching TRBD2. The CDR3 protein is CASNVAGAYNEQFF. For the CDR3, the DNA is TGTGCCAGTAACGTAGCGGGAGCCTACAATGAGCAGTTCTTC. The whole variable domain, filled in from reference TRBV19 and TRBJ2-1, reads DGGITQSPKYLFRKEGQNVTLSCEQNLNHDAMYWYRQDPGQGLRLIYYSQIVNDFQKGDIAEGYSVSREKKESFPLTVTSAQKNPTAFYLCASNVAGAYNEQFFGPGTRLTVL.